Here is one TCR beta chain with its context. Trimming took off 3 bases at V and 5 bases at J, with 8 bases between the two ends. Germline V gene sequence: CDR1 SGDLS, CDR2 YYNGEE. The CDR3 contains 12 residues. The data were taken from a study of blood T cell repertoires in COVID-19. Study in general: Collection of acute and convalescent COVID-19 samples took place in the United States, Italy and Spain. PBMCs, B-cell-depleted T cells, or T cells were the source of the cDNA or gDNA that made up the material.

Original analysis: Reference gene primer amplification gave nucleated cell count estimates. The assay was immunoSEQ multiplex PCR, and TCRdb's table has in-frame clones only and misses some. V and J calls and clone size follow that table, whereas D and trimming were derived from the DNA. This table has about 82,000 clones, approximately 80% appearing once. This TCR came from a man aged 80 or over with active or convalescent COVID-19. This rearrangement joins TRBV9 to TRBJ2-5; TRBD2 is a possible D gene (6 bases). The specimen sequenced was peripheral blood. The CDR3 DNA reads TGTGCCAGCAGCGAGGGACTTGAGACCCAGTACTTC. It encodes CASSEGLETQYF.